Each of the 19 T cell receptor beta chains below was sequenced from the same sample in a study of shared clonotypes between healthy human individuals. Some clones are missing from TCRdb's copy, which holds only in-frame ones; the method was immunoSEQ multiplex PCR. The sample yields approximately 700,000 clones, 73% seen once. The sample consisted of memory CD4+ T cells sorted from blood. Sample subset: CD45RA-negative fraction. Receptor source: a young woman in good health.

V usage is TRBV30 and J usage is TRBJ2-5, with D possibly matching TRBD1 (6 bases). The J call is doubtful: the DNA matches TRBJ2-7 better. Per the germline V gene, CDR1 is GTSNPN and CDR2 is SVGIG (reference sequence). The CDR3 is 12 amino acids. The CDR3 nucleotides are TGTGCCTGGGGAGGACAGTCCTACGAGCAGTACTTC. Translation gives CAWGGQSYEQYF.

This clone occurred many times. The genes are TRBV27 and TRBJ2-1; D is perhaps TRBD1 or TRBD2 (5 bases each). The V end lost 6 bases, the J end lost 4 bases, and 16 bases lay between the germline ends. The germline CDR1 and CDR2 sequences are MNHEY and SMNVEV (reference sequence). The CDR3 spans 15 residues. The CDR3 loop is CASSQGPRPYNEQFF. The CDR3 bases are TGTGCCAGCAGCCAGGGACCACGACCGTACAATGAGCAGTTCTTC.

The chain links TRBV7-3 to TRBJ2-7, with D unclear. This CDR3 region has 12 residues. V lost 3 bases, J lost 4 bases, and 7 bases lay in between. CDR1 is SGHTA, CDR2 FQGTGA, per germline. The CDR3 DNA follows: TGTGCCAGCAGCTTCCCTCGGTACGAGCAGTACTTC. Protein product: CASSFPRYEQYF.

This clone has just a few counts. The chain has TRBV4-1 and TRBJ2-1; a possible D gene is TRBD2 (5 bases). With 1 base removed from V and 9 bases from J, the gap between germline ends came to 16 bases. Germline V lookup: CDR1 MGHRA, CDR2 YSYEKL. The CDR3 has 15 amino acids. The CDR3 DNA is TGCGCCAGCAGCCAAGGGTCGGGAAGGGTTGTTGAGCAGTTCTTC. Protein product: CASSQGSGRVVEQFF.

This chain links TRBV7-9 with TRBJ1-4; 8 bases are shared with TRBD1. The CDR3 covers 14 residues. Germline V lookup: CDR1 SEHNR, CDR2 FQNEAQ (reference sequence). After removal of 4 bases from V and 8 bases from J, the junction contained 6 bases not matched to a gene. CDR3 loop: CASSSGGAEEKLFF. CDR3 sequence (DNA): TGTGCCAGCAGCTCAGGGGGCGCAGAAGAAAAACTGTTTTTT. Full variable domain (missing parts from reference TRBV7-9 and TRBJ1-4): DTGVSQNPRHKITKRGQNVTFRCDPISEHNRLYWYRQTLGQGPEFLTYFQNEAQLEKSRLLSDRFSAERPKGSFSTLEIQRTEQGDSAMYLCASSSGGAEEKLFFGSGTQLSVL.

Note on this clone: The same CDR3 also results from other DNA sequences found in this sample. The J gene is TRBJ2-5, the V gene TRBV20-1, with D uncertain. The CDR3 length is 10 residues. Trimming took 6 bases from V and 5 from J, leaving 7 bases between them. CDR1 is DFQATT, CDR2 SNEGSKA, per germline (reference sequence). CDR3 nucleotides: TGCAGTGCCGCGAGGGAGACCCAGTACTTC. Amino acids: CSAARETQYF.

Notes on this clone: Other DNA sequences in the same sample also yield this CDR3. This chain joins TRBV2 and TRBJ1-4; no firm D call. CDR1 and CDR2 from the germline V gene are SNHLY and FYNNEI. The ends were cut back, 5 bases at V and 4 bases at J, with 11 bases in the middle. This CDR3 has 14 residues. The CDR3, as DNA: TGTGCCAGCAGTCGGCAAGGGTTTAATGAAAAACTGTTTTTT. The encoded protein is CASSRQGFNEKLFF.

This clone was detected once. The chain has TRBV5-1 and TRBJ2-5; 9 nucleotides align to TRBD2. Germline trimming cut 1 base from V and 4 bases from J; bases unmatched to any gene: 5. CDR1 and CDR2 (germline): SGHRS, YFSETQ. The CDR3 length is 15 residues. This CDR3 reads CASSLLAGKGETQYF. The CDR3 DNA reads as TGCGCCAGCAGCTTGCTAGCGGGAAAGGGAGAGACCCAGTACTTC.

CDR3 sequence reads: CASSIDGGRTNEQFF. The CDR3 DNA follows: TGTGCCAGTAGTATAGATGGCGGGAGAACGAATGAGCAGTTCTTC. This chain connects TRBV19 to TRBJ2-1; 7 bases fit TRBD2. The germline CDR1 and CDR2 sequences are LNHDA and SQIVND (reference sequence). The CDR3 runs to 15 residues. After removal of 0 bases from V and 7 bases from J, the junction contained 6 bases not matched to a gene.

The count of this clone is one. The chain carries TRBV6-6 and TRBJ1-2; 8 bases line up with TRBD1. CDR3 length: 12 residues. In germline, CDR1 is MNHNY, CDR2 SVGAGI (reference sequence). Germline trimming cut 6 bases from V and 6 bases from J; bases unmatched to any gene: 3. CDR3 in amino acids: CASSQTGDGYTF. For the CDR3, the DNA is TGTGCCAGCAGCCAGACAGGGGATGGCTACACCTTC.

This clone was seen only a few times. The CDR3, as DNA: TGTGCCAGTAGTATGGGGGACAGGGGGATTACAGATACGCAGTATTTT. Translation gives CASSMGDRGITDTQYF. The V and J genes are TRBV19 and TRBJ2-3; TRBD1 aligns across 11 bases. This CDR3 region has 16 residues. V lost 3 bases, J lost 3 bases, and 5 bases stayed unmatched. Germline CDR1 reads LNHDA; CDR2 reads SQIVND (reference sequence). Based on the CDR3 plus reference TRBV19 and TRBJ2-3, the full variable domain is DGGITQSPKYLFRKEGQNVTLSCEQNLNHDAMYWYRQDPGQGLRLIYYSQIVNDFQKGDIAEGYSVSREKKESFPLTVTSAQKNPTAFYLCASSMGDRGITDTQYFGPGTRLTVL.

The chain employs TRBV28 and TRBJ1-5; the D is unclear. This CDR3 comprises 14 residues. Looked up from germline, CDR1 is MDHEN and CDR2 is SYDVKM. Deletions cut 4 bases from V and 6 bases from J, with 13 bases between. In DNA, the CDR3 is TGTGCCAGCAGTTCCTCCCGTCACGTTCAGCCCCAGCATTTT. It translates to CASSSSRHVQPQHF.

The genes are TRBV25-1 and TRBJ2-4; TRBD1 or TRBD2 may be the D gene (5 bases each). In germline, CDR1 is MGHDK, CDR2 SYGVNS. CDR3 length: 15 residues. The V gene lost 3 bases and the J gene lost 0 bases, with 9 bases spanning the gap. The chain's CDR3 is CASSEGVSAKNIQYF. The DNA for the CDR3 is TGTGCCAGCAGTGAGGGGGTGTCAGCCAAAAACATTCAGTACTTC.

CDR3 in DNA: TGCGCCAGCAGCCGTGCGGGGGGAAGCTCCTACGAGCAGTACTTC. Amino acids: CASSRAGGSSYEQYF. The J gene is TRBJ2-7, the V gene TRBV4-1; 8 bases fit TRBD2. CDR1 is MGHRA and CDR2 is YSYEKL in the germline V gene. The CDR3 spans 15 residues. V dropped 4 bases and J dropped 0; count of bases not matched to a gene: 5.

V gene TRBV15 combines with J gene TRBJ2-7; 11 bases fit TRBD1. Per germline, CDR1 LNHNV and CDR2 YYDKDF (reference sequence). J gave up 7 bases and V 6 bases, and 14 bases lay outside the gene matches. This CDR3 region has 16 residues. In DNA form, the CDR3 reads TGTGCCACCAGTCTGAGAGGAGGGACAGGGGGTGGAGAGCAGTACTTC. It encodes CATSLRGGTGGGEQYF.

The chain has TRBV7-2 and TRBJ2-1, with TRBD2 matching over 9 bases. V lost 3 bases and J lost 9; bases outside the gene matches: 9. The germline CDR1 and CDR2 sequences are SGHTA and FQGNSA. The CDR3 runs to 15 residues. For the CDR3, the DNA is TGTGCCAGCAGCTTTTCCGGGACTAGCCGTGGTGAGCAGTTCTTC. It specifies CASSFSGTSRGEQFF.

The chain recombines TRBV9 with TRBJ2-5; D unclear. Trimming left V 0 bases short and J 1 base short, with 7 bases between. The CDR3 runs 14 residues. Germline V gene sequence: CDR1 SGDLS, CDR2 YYNGEE. The chain's CDR3 is CASSVGIAQETQYF. CDR3 sequence (DNA): TGTGCCAGCAGCGTAGGGATAGCCCAAGAGACCCAGTACTTC. The full variable domain, its missing parts supplied by reference TRBV9 and TRBJ2-5, is DSGVTQTPKHLITATGQRVTLRCSPRSGDLSVYWYQQSLDQGLQFLIQYYNGEERAKGNILERFSAQQFPDLHSELNLSSLELGDSALYFCASSVGIAQETQYFGPGTRLLVL.

The chain has TRBV5-6 and TRBJ1-1; possibly TRBD1 for D (6 bases). This CDR3 has 16 amino acids. V was clipped by 2 bases and J by 1 base, with 15 bases between them. Germline V gives CDR1 SGHDT, CDR2 YYEEEE. CDR3: CASSLRGVGPNTEAFF. The CDR3 DNA is TGTGCCAGCAGCTTAAGGGGGGTCGGCCCGAACACTGAAGCTTTCTTT. Drawing the rest from reference TRBV5-6 and TRBJ1-1, the complete variable domain is DAGVTQSPTHLIKTRGQQVTLRCSPKSGHDTVSWYQQALGQGPQFIFQYYEEEERQRGNFPDRFSGHQFPNYSSELNVNALLLGDSALYLCASSLRGVGPNTEAFFGQGTRLTVV.

This clone appeared a few times. Within the sample, other DNA sequences also encode this same CDR3. The rearrangement links TRBV10-3 to TRBJ1-1; D call uncertain. The CDR3 extends over 13 amino acids. V dropped 0 bases and J dropped 2 bases, with 4 bases sitting between them. Germline V lookup: CDR1 ENHRY, CDR2 SYGVKD. In nucleotides, the CDR3 is TGTGCCATCAGTGAGTCGAGAAACACTGAAGCTTTCTTT. This translates into CAISESRNTEAFF.